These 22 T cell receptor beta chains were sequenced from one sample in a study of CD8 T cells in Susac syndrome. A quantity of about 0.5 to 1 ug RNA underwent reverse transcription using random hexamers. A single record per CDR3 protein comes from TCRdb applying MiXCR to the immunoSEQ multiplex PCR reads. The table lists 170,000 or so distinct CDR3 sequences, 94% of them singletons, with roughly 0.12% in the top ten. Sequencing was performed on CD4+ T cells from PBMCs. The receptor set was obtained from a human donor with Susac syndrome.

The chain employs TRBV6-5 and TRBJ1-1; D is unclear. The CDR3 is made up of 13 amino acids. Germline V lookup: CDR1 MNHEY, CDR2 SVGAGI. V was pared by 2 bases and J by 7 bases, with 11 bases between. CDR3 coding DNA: TGTGCCAGCAGTTACGAGCCGGGCGTTGAAGCTTTCTTT. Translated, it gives CASSYEPGVEAFF.

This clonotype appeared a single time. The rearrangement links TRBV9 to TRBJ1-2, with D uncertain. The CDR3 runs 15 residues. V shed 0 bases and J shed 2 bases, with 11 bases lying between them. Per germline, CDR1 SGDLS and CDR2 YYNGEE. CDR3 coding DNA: TGTGCCAGCAGCGTAGGGTACACTTTAAACTATGGCTACACCTTC. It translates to CASSVGYTLNYGYTF.

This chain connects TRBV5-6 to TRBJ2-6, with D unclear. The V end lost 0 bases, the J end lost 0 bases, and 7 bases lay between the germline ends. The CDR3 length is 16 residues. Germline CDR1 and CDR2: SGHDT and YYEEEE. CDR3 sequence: CASSLGSNSGANVLTF. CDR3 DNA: TGTGCCAGCAGCTTGGGGTCTAACTCTGGGGCCAACGTCCTGACTTTC. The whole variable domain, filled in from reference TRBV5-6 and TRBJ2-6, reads DAGVTQSPTHLIKTRGQQVTLRCSPKSGHDTVSWYQQALGQGPQFIFQYYEEEERQRGNFPDRFSGHQFPNYSSELNVNALLLGDSALYLCASSLGSNSGANVLTFGAGSRLTVL.

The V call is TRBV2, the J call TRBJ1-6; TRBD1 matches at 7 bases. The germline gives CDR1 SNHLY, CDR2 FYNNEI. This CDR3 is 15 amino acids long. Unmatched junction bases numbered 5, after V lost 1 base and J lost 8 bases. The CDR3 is CASSEGVGGYSPLHF. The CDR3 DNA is TGTGCCAGCAGTGAAGGGGTAGGGGGCTATTCACCCCTCCACTTT.

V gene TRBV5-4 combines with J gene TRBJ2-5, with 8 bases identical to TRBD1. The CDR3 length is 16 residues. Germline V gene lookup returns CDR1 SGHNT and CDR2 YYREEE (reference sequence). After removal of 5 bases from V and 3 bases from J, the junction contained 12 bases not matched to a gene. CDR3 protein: CASRPGTGKGKETQYF. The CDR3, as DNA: TGTGCCAGCAGACCTGGGACAGGAAAAGGGAAAGAGACCCAGTACTTC.

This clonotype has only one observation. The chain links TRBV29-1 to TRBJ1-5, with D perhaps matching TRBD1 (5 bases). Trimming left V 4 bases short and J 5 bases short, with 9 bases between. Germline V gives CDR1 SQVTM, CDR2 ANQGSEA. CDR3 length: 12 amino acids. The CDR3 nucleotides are TGCAGCGTTGGAGAAGGGGATCAGCCCCAGCATTTT. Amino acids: CSVGEGDQPQHF. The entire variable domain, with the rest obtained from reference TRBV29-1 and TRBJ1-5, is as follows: SAVISQKPSRDICQRGTSLTIQCQVDSQVTMMFWYRQQPGQSLTLIATANQGSEATYESGFVIDKFPISRPNLTFSTLTVSNMSPEDSSIYLCSVGEGDQPQHFGDGTRLSIL.

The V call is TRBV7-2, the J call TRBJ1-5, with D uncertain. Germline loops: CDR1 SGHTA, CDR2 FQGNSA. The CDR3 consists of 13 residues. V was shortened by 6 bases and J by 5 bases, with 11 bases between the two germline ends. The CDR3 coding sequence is TGTGCCAGCAGTAATCAGAGGGATCAGCCCCAGCATTTT. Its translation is CASSNQRDQPQHF.

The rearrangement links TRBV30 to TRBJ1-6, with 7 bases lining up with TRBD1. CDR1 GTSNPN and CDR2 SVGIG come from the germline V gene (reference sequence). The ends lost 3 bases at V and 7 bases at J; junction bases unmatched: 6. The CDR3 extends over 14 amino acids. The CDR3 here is CAWSLRQGNSPLHF. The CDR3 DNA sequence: TGTGCCTGGAGCCTTAGACAGGGAAATTCACCCCTCCACTTT.

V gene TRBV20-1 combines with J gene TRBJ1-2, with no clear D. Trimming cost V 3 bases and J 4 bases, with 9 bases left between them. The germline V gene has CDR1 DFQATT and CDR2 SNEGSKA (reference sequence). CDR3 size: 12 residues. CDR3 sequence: CSASSPPYGYTF. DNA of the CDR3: TGCAGTGCTAGTAGTCCCCCCTATGGCTACACCTTC.

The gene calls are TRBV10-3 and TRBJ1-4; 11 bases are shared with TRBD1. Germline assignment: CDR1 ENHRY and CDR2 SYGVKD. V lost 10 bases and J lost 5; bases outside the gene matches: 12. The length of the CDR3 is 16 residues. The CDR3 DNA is TGTGCCACCCGGACAGGGGGCGGGATAGGGAATGAAAAACTGTTTTTT. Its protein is CATRTGGGIGNEKLFF.

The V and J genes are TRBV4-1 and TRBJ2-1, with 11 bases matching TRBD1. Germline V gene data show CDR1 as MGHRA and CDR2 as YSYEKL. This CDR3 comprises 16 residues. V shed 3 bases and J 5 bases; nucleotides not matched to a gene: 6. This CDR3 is CASSQDGTGGNNEQFF. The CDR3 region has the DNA TGCGCCAGCAGCCAGGACGGGACAGGGGGTAACAATGAGCAGTTCTTC.

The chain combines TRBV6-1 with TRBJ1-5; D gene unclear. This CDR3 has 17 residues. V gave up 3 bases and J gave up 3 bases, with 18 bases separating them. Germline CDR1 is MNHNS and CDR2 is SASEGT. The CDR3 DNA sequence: TGTGCCAGCAGTGAGGTCCCCCCGGGGATGGACAATCAGCCCCAGCATTTT. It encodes CASSEVPPGMDNQPQHF.

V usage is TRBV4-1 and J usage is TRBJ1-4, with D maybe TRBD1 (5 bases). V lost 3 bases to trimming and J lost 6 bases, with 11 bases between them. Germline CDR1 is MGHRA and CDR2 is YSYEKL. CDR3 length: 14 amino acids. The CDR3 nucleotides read TGCGCCAGCAGCCATATTCGGGACCATGAAAAACTGTTTTTT. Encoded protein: CASSHIRDHEKLFF.

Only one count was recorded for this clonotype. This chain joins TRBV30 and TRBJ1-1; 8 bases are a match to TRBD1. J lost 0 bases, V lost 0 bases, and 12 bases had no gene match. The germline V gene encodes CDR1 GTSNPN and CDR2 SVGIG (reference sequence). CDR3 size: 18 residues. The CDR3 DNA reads TGTGCCTGGAGTGTACGGTTTGGACAGGGCCATATGAACACTGAAGCTTTCTTT. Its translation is CAWSVRFGQGHMNTEAFF.

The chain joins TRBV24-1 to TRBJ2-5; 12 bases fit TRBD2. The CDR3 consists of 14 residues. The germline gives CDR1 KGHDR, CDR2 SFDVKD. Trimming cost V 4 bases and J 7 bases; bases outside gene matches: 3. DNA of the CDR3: TGTGCCACCAGTGAGTCGGGACTAGCGGGGACCCAGTACTTC. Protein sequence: CATSESGLAGTQYF.

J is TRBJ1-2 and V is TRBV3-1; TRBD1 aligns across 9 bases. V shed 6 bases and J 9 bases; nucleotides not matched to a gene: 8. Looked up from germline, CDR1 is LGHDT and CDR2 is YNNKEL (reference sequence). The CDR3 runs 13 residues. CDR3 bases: TGTGCCAGCAGACGGGACAGGGACGAGCGCTACACCTTC. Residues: CASRRDRDERYTF. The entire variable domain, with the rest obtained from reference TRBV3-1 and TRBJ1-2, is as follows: DTAVSQTPKYLVTQMGNDKSIKCEQNLGHDTMYWYKQDSKKFLKIMFSYNNKELIINETVPNRFSPKSPDKAHLNLHINSLELGDSAVYFCASRRDRDERYTFGSGTRLTVV.

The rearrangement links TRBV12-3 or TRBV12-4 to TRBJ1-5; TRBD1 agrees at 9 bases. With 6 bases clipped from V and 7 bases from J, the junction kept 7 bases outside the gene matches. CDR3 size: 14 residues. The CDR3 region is CASSSTGGWQPQHF. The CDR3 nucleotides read TGTGCCAGCAGCAGCACAGGGGGCTGGCAGCCCCAGCATTTT.

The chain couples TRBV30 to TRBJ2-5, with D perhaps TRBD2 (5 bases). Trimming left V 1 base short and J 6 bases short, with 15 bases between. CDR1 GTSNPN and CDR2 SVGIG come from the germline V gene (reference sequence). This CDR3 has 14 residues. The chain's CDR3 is CAWSGGSPGKTQYF. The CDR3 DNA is TGTGCCTGGAGTGGGGGATCGCCGGGGAAGACCCAGTACTTC. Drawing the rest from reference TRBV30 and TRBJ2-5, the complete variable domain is SQTIHQWPATLVQPVGSPLSLECTVEGTSNPNLYWYRQAAGRGLQLLFYSVGIGQISSEVPQNLSASRPQDRQFILSSKKLLLSDSGFYLCAWSGGSPGKTQYFGPGTRLLVL.

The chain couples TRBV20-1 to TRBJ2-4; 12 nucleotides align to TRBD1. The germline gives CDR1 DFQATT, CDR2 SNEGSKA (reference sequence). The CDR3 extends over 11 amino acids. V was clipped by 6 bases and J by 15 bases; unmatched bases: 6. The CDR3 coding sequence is TGCAGTGCCCGGGGACAGGGGGCGGGGTACTTC. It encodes CSARGQGAGYF.

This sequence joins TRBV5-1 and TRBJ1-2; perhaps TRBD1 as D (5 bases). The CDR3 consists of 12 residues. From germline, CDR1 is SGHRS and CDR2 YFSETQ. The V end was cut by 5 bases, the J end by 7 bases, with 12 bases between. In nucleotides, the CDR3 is TGCGCCAGCAGTTCGGAGGGGCCTGGCTACACCTTC. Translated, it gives CASSSEGPGYTF.

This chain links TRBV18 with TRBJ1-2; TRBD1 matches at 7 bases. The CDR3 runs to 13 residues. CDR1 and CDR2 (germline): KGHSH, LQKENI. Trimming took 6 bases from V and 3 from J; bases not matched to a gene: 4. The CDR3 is CASSSGTDYGYTF. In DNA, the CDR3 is TGTGCCAGCTCGTCCGGGACAGACTATGGCTACACCTTC.

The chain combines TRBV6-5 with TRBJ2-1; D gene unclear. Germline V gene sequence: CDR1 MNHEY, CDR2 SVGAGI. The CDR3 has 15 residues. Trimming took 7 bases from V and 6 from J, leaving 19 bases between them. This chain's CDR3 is CASMPRPGRTNEQFF. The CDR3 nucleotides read TGTGCCAGCATGCCCCGGCCAGGCCGCACCAATGAGCAGTTCTTC.